These T cell receptor beta chains were read from a single sample in a study of cytomegalovirus exposure and HLA in healthy donors. Clones were read by immunoSEQ multiplex PCR, and TCRdb kept only the in-frame ones, dropping some. The table includes 150,000 to 170,000 clones, about 84% detected once. Sequenced input: PBMCs. These receptor sequences come from a woman in her forties in good health and CMV-seropositive. Each CDR3 is given with its conserved first and last residue. D genes are given only for firm matches. Size is omitted from some rows. Given values are once, few, many or a class for expanded clones.

j_call	clone_size	d_call	v_call	cdr3_aa	cdr3_nt
TRBJ2-7	.	TRBD2	TRBV5-1	CASSLIAGGGYEQYF	TGCGCCAGCAGCCTCATAGCGGGAGGGGGCTACGAGCAGTACTTC
TRBJ1-5	.	TRBD1	TRBV6-1	CASSERGLFQHF	TGTGCCAGCAGTGAAAGGGGGCTTTTCCAGCATTTT
TRBJ2-1	.	TRBD2	TRBV29-1	CSVQTSGSYEQFF	TGCAGCGTCCAGACTAGCGGGAGCTATGAGCAGTTCTTC
TRBJ2-5	.	TRBD1	TRBV27	CASRADRGSGTQYF	TGTGCCAGCAGAGCGGACAGGGGTTCGGGGACCCAGTACTTC
TRBJ2-1	.	.	TRBV27	CASKAGYQNNEQFF	TGTGCCAGCAAGGCGGGATACCAAAACAATGAGCAGTTCTTC
TRBJ2-7	.	.	TRBV30	CAWSVIQAYEQYF	TGTGCCTGGAGTGTAATACAGGCCTACGAGCAGTACTTC
TRBJ2-3	once	TRBD2	TRBV29-1	CSAPGTSGSSTDTQYF	TGCAGCGCACCCGGGACTAGCGGGAGTAGCACAGATACGCAGTATTTT
TRBJ2-2	.	TRBD1	TRBV15	CATSRDRDTGELFF	TGTGCCACATCGCGGGACAGGGACACCGGGGAGCTGTTTTTT
TRBJ2-6	.	TRBD1	TRBV5-4	CASSSGQELPTF	TGTGCCAGCAGCTCCGGACAGGAGCTTCCGACTTTC
TRBJ1-2	once	.	TRBV5-6	CASSERQGRRLYGYTF	TGTGCCAGCAGCGAACGCCAGGGTCGGCGACTCTATGGCTACACCTTC
TRBJ1-1	.	.	TRBV11-3	CASSQTPTGGTEAFF	TGTGCCAGCAGCCAAACCCCGACAGGAGGAACTGAAGCTTTCTTT
TRBJ2-1	.	.	TRBV4-2	CASSQGLRSNEQFF	TGTGCCAGCAGCCAAGGGTTAAGGAGCAATGAGCAGTTCTTC
TRBJ1-1	.	.	TRBV4-2	CASSQEVREQAFF	TGTGCCAGCAGCCAAGAGGTCCGGGAACAAGCTTTCTTT
TRBJ1-5	.	TRBD1	TRBV28	CASSLLVSSQGARSNQPQHF	TGTGCCAGCAGTTTACTGGTATCGTCACAGGGGGCGCGCAGCAATCAGCCCCAGCATTTT
TRBJ2-1	few	.	TRBV6-1	CASSDQRAGNEQFF	TGTGCCAGCAGTGACCAACGGGCGGGCAATGAGCAGTTCTTC
TRBJ1-2	.	TRBD1	TRBV10-2	CASSEGQDYGYTF	TGCGCCAGCAGTGAAGGACAGGACTATGGCTACACCTTC
TRBJ2-5	.	TRBD1	TRBV9	CASSVPGGKETQYF	TGTGCCAGCAGCGTGCCAGGGGGTAAAGAGACCCAGTACTTC
TRBJ1-4	.	TRBD1	TRBV5-1	CASSLVRQGTGEKLFF	TGCGCCAGCAGCTTGGTTCGACAGGGGACGGGGGAAAAACTGTTTTTT
TRBJ2-7	many	TRBD2	TRBV7-9	CASSSGLAGTHF	TGTGCCAGCAGCTCGGGACTAGCGGGAACTCACTTC
TRBJ2-7	once	TRBD1	TRBV18	CASSPRQGASYEQYF	TGTGCCAGCTCACCACGACAGGGGGCCTCCTACGAGCAGTACTTC
TRBJ1-4	.	.	TRBV28	CASSNREWLTDEKLFF	TGTGCCAGCAGTAACAGGGAATGGCTGACTGATGAAAAACTGTTTTTT
TRBJ1-1	.	.	TRBV18	CASSPLHTRNTEAFF	TGTGCCAGCTCACCACTTCATACACGGAACACTGAAGCTTTCTTT
TRBJ2-7	.	.	TRBV27	CASTLRAGTLSYEQYF	TGTGCCAGCACCCTAAGAGCCGGGACACTTTCCTACGAGCAGTACTTC
TRBJ2-3	once	.	TRBV7-3	CASSKDYGADTQYF	TGTGCCAGCAGCAAGGACTACGGCGCAGATACGCAGTATTTT
TRBJ2-7	.	.	TRBV28	CASKTGAYEQYF	TGTGCCAGCAAAACCGGGGCCTACGAGCAGTACTTC
TRBJ2-3	.	.	TRBV5-1	CASSLTGMHRSTDTQYF	TGCGCCAGCAGCTTGACGGGAATGCACCGGAGCACAGATACGCAGTATTTT
TRBJ1-1	.	TRBD1	TRBV11-2	CASSLAGGITEAFF	TGTGCCAGCAGCTTGGCAGGGGGTATCACTGAAGCTTTCTTT
TRBJ1-2	.	.	TRBV25-1	CASSEWGRGNYGYTF	TGTGCCAGCAGTGAATGGGGCAGGGGCAACTATGGCTACACCTTC
TRBJ1-2	.	TRBD1	TRBV28	CASSLGTVTNYGYTF	TGTGCCAGCAGTCTGGGGACAGTTACTAACTATGGCTACACCTTC
TRBJ2-3	.	.	TRBV19	CASSSGLTSTDTQYF	TGTGCCAGTAGTAGTGGACTCACTAGCACAGATACGCAGTATTTT
TRBJ1-1	.	.	TRBV7-8	CASSFSTANTEAFF	TGTGCCAGCAGCTTTTCCACTGCGAACACTGAAGCTTTCTTT
TRBJ2-5	.	TRBD2	TRBV29-1	CSVEDSSLGLAGQETQYF	TGCAGCGTTGAAGATTCGTCGTTGGGACTAGCGGGCCAAGAGACCCAGTACTTC
TRBJ2-7	.	.	TRBV13	CASSPGSRAYEQYF	TGTGCCAGCAGCCCGGGATCTCGGGCCTACGAGCAGTACTTC
TRBJ2-3	.	TRBD2	TRBV29-1	CSVELAGTDTQYF	TGCAGCGTTGAACTAGCGGGCACAGATACGCAGTATTTT
TRBJ1-1	.	.	TRBV2	CASTSPRYDTEAFF	TGTGCCAGCACTTCACCGCGGTATGACACTGAAGCTTTCTTT
TRBJ2-1	.	.	TRBV28	CASTVTAYNEQFF	TGTGCCAGCACCGTGACAGCTTACAATGAGCAGTTCTTC
TRBJ2-2	.	TRBD2	TRBV10-3	CAISDPGLAGEGTGELFF	TGTGCCATCAGTGACCCGGGACTAGCGGGAGAAGGGACCGGGGAGCTGTTTTTT
TRBJ2-1	.	TRBD2	TRBV5-1	CASTLVAGHKFF	TGCGCCAGCACGCTCGTAGCGGGACATAAGTTCTTC
TRBJ1-2	.	.	TRBV28	CASTQAGGRGYTF	TGTGCCAGCACCCAAGCGGGGGGTCGAGGCTACACCTTC
TRBJ1-2	.	.	TRBV5-1	CASSLDPGRIEGGYTF	TGCGCCAGCAGCTTAGATCCGGGGAGGATTGAGGGAGGCTACACCTTC
TRBJ2-1	.	TRBD1	TRBV5-4	CASSNRQGYNEQFF	TGTGCCAGCAGCAACCGACAGGGGTACAATGAGCAGTTCTTC
TRBJ2-7	.	TRBD1	TRBV4-1	CASSLGQGYEQYF	TGCGCCAGCAGCCTAGGACAGGGCTACGAGCAGTACTTC
TRBJ2-1	.	TRBD2	TRBV6-5	CASSRTSGRGEQFF	TGTGCCAGCAGTCGGACTAGCGGGAGAGGCGAGCAGTTCTTC
TRBJ2-7	.	TRBD2	TRBV7-8	CASSPRGASGRAKEQYF	TGTGCCAGCAGCCCCCGAGGGGCTAGCGGGAGGGCGAAGGAGCAGTACTTC
TRBJ2-3	.	.	TRBV11-2	CASSLGAEGGTDTQYF	TGTGCCAGCAGCTTAGGGGCTGAGGGGGGCACAGATACGCAGTATTTT
TRBJ1-2	.	.	TRBV5-1	CASSMGWGDYGYTF	TGCGCCAGCAGCATGGGTTGGGGGGACTATGGCTACACCTTC
TRBJ2-1	.	TRBD1	TRBV11-3	CASSLDGQAYNEQFF	TGTGCCAGTAGCTTAGATGGACAGGCCTACAATGAGCAGTTCTTC
TRBJ1-5	.	.	TRBV2	CASNRGNSNQPQHF	TGTGCCAGCAATCGGGGAAATAGCAATCAGCCCCAGCATTTT
TRBJ1-5	once	TRBD1	TRBV6-1	CASRTGVGNQPQHF	TGTGCCAGCAGAACAGGGGTTGGCAATCAGCCCCAGCATTTT
TRBJ2-3	.	TRBD2	TRBV6-1	CASRNSGSDTQYF	TGTGCCAGCAGAAATAGCGGGAGCGATACGCAGTATTTT
TRBJ1-4	few	.	TRBV7-6	CASSLAGEYEKLFF	TGTGCCAGCAGCTTGGCAGGGGAGTATGAAAAACTGTTTTTT